The sequence of this T cell receptor (beta chain) was determined in a study of cytomegalovirus exposure and HLA in healthy donors. Note on this clone: The antigen remains unidentified.

Germline CDR1 reads MNHEY; CDR2 reads SMNVEV (reference sequence). Trimming took off 4 bases at V and 4 bases at J, with 13 bases between the two ends. The CDR3 length is 14 residues. PCR was performed using 60 Vbeta and 13 Jbeta primers. Sequencing was performed with immunoSEQ multiplex PCR; in TCRdb, only in-frame clones are kept and a portion is missing. This table has under 200,000 clones, more than 80% appearing once. General observations from the study: The study labeled fewer than 200 TCR beta chains cytomegalovirus-associated. Most TCR sequences were seen very rarely across donors, but some public TCRs occurred in many.

The chain uses TRBV27 and TRBJ1-1, with D possibly being TRBD1 (5 bases). Specimen: PBMCs. The receptor was derived from a woman aged 18-29 years in good health and CMV-seronegative. Here the CDR3 reads CASSSQDSGTEAFF. The CDR3 bases are TGTGCCAGCAGTTCACAGGATTCGGGCACTGAAGCTTTCTTT.